Detailed here is one T cell receptor beta chain. Germline CDR1 and CDR2: LGHDT and YNNKEL (reference sequence). V shed 1 base and J shed 0 bases, with 10 bases lying between them. CDR3 length equals 17 residues. Per the original methods: Reference gene primers were amplified, and this amplification served to estimate nucleated cell counts. Sequenced by immunoSEQ multiplex PCR; TCRdb stores in-frame clones only, minus some. The DNA was the basis for D and trimming; V, J and clone size are from that table. The repertoire holds just over 650,000 clones, just under 90% seen once, with 0.2% to 0.3% in the top ten. The entry originates in a study of blood T cell repertoires in COVID-19. Turning to the study itself: From the United States, Italy and Spain came samples of acute and convalescent COVID-19. Nucleic acid was either cDNA or gDNA, and it came from T cells, B-cell-depleted T cells, or PBMCs.

Sequenced input: peripheral blood. The chain uses TRBV3-1 (or the pseudogene TRBV3-2) and TRBJ1-6; D call uncertain. This TCR came from a woman aged 18 to 35 with acute or convalescent COVID-19. The CDR3 DNA reads as TGTGCCAGCAGCCAAGTTGGGGAGAGCTCCTATAATTCACCCCTCCACTTT. Protein product: CASSQVGESSYNSPLHF.